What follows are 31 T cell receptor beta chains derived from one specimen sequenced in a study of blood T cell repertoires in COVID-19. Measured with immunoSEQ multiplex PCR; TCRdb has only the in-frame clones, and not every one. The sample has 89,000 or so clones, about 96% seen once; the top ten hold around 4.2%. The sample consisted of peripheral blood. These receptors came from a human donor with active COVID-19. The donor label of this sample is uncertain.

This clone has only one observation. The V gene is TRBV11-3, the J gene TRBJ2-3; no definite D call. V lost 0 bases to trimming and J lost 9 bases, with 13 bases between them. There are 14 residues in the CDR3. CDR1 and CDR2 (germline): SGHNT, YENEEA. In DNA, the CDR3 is TGTGCCAGCAGCTTAGATCAGGCCTCTGGAACGCAGTATTTT. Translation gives CASSLDQASGTQYF.

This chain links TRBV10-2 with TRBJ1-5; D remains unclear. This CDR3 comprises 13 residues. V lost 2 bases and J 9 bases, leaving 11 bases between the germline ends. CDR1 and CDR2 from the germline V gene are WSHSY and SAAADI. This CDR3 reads CASSEVSRGPQHF. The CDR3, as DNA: TGCGCCAGCAGTGAGGTCAGCCGAGGGCCCCAGCATTTT.

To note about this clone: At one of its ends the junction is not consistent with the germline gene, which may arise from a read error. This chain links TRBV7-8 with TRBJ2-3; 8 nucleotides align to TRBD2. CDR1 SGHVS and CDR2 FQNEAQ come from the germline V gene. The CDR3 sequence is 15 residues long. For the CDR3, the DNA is TGTGCCGGCAGCCCTGGACTAGCCTTCACAGATACGCAGTATTTT. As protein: CAGSPGLAFTDTQYF.

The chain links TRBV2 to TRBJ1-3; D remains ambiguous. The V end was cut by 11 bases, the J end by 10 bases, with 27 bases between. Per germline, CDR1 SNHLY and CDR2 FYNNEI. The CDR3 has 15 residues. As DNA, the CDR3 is TGTGCCGGTGCACCATTGACCGCCCGGCCGGGGACCATATATTTT. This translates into CAGAPLTARPGTIYF.

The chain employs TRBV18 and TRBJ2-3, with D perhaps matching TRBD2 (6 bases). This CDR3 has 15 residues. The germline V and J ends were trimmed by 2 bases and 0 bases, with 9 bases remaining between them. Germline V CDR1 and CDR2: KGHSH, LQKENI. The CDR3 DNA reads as TGTGCCAGCTCACCAGCACTAGCAAGCACAGATACGCAGTATTTT. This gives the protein CASSPALASTDTQYF.

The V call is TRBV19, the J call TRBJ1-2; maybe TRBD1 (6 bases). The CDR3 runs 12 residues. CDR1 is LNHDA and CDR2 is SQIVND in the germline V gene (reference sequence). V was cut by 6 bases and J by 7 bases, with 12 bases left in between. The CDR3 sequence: CASRTGHIGYTF. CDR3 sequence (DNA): TGTGCCAGTAGGACGGGACACATTGGCTACACCTTC.

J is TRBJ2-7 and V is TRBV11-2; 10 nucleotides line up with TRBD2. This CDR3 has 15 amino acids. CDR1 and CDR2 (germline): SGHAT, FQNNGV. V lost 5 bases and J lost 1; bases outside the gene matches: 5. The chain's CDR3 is CASSVLAGTSYEQYF. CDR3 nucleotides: TGTGCCAGCAGCGTACTAGCGGGGACTTCCTACGAGCAGTACTTC.

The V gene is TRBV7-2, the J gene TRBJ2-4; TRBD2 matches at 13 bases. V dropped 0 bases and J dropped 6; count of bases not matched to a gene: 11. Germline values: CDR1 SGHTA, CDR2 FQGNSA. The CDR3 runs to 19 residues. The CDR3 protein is CASSLANSGTSGVGNIQYF. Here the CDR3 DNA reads TGTGCCAGCAGCTTAGCCAATTCCGGGACTAGCGGGGTTGGAAACATTCAGTACTTC.

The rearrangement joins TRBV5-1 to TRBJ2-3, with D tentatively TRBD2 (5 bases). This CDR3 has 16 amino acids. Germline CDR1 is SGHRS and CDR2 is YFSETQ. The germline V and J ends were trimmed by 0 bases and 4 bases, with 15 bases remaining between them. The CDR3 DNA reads TGCGCCAGCAGCTTGGTCGGAGGCGCCGGATCAGATACGCAGTATTTT. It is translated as CASSLVGGAGSDTQYF.

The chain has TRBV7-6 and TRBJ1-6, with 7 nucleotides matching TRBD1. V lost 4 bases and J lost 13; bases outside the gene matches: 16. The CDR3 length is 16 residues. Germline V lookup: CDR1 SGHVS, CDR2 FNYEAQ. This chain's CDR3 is CASSSSSPSGGLPLHF. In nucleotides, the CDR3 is TGTGCCAGCAGCTCCAGTAGCCCTTCAGGGGGATTGCCCCTCCACTTT.

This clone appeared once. CDR3 residues: CASSSSRTGGDEQYF. For the CDR3, the DNA is TGTGCCAGCAGCTCAAGCCGGACAGGGGGCGACGAGCAGTACTTC. The chain is built from TRBV2 and TRBJ2-7; 11 bases match TRBD1. The J segment lost 5 bases and the V segment lost 6 bases, leaving 9 bases of the junction unmatched. This CDR3 has 15 amino acids. Germline CDR1 reads SNHLY; CDR2 reads FYNNEI. The entire variable domain, with the rest obtained from reference TRBV2 and TRBJ2-7, is as follows: EPEVTQTPSHQVTQMGQEVILRCVPISNHLYFYWYRQILGQKVEFLVSFYNNEISEKSEIFDDQFSVERPDGSNFTLKIRSTKLEDSAMYFCASSSSRTGGDEQYFGPGTRLTVT.

CDR3 amino acids: CASSKVRSWPEKLFF. CDR3 coding DNA: TGTGCCAGCAGCAAAGTGAGGTCCTGGCCTGAAAAACTGTTTTTT. V usage is TRBV21-1 and J usage is TRBJ1-4. TRBV21-1 is tagged as a pseudogene. This CDR3 has 15 residues.

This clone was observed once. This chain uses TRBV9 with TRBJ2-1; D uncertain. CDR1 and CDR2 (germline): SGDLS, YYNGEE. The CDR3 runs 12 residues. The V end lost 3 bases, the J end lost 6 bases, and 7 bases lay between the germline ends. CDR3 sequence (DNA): TGTGCCAGCAGCGCTAGTCCCAATGAGCAGTTCTTC. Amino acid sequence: CASSASPNEQFF.

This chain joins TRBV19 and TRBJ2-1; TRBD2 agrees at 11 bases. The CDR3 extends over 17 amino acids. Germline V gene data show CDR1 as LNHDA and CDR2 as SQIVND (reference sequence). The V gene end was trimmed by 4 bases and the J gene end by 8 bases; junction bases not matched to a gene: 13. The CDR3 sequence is CASSTQIGLAGGDEQFF. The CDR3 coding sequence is TGTGCCAGTAGTACCCAAATAGGACTAGCGGGTGGGGATGAGCAGTTCTTC.

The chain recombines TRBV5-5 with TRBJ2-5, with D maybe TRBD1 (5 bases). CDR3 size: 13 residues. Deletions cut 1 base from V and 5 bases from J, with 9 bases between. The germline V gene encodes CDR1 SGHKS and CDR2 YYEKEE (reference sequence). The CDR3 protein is CASSLQGGETQYF. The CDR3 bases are TGTGCCAGCAGCTTGCAGGGTGGCGAGACCCAGTACTTC.

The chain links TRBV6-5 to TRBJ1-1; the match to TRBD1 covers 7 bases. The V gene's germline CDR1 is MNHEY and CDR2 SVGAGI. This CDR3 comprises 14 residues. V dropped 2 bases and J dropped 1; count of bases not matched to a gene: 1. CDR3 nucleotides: TGTGCCAGCAGTTACCGGACAGGGAACACTGAAGCTTTCTTT. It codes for CASSYRTGNTEAFF.

CDR3: CAISDDLGGDTQYF. The CDR3, as DNA: TGTGCCATCAGTGATGACTTGGGGGGGGATACGCAGTATTTT. This chain connects TRBV10-3 to TRBJ2-3, with 7 nucleotides matching TRBD2. The CDR3 has 14 residues. J was trimmed by 6 bases and V by 3 bases; bases with no gene match: 6. Germline assignment: CDR1 ENHRY and CDR2 SYGVKD.

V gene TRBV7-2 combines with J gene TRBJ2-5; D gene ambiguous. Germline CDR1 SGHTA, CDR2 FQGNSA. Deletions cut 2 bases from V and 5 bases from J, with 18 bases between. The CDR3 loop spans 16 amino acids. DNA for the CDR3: TGTGCCAGCAGCTTATCCATCCCAGATTCGAGGGAGACCCAGTACTTC. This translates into CASSLSIPDSRETQYF.

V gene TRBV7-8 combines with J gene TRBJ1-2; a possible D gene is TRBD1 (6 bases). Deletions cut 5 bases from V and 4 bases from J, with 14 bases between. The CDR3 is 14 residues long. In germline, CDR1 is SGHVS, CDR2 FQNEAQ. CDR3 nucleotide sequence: TGTGCCAGCAGCCCTAAACAGGGCCTCTATGGCTACACCTTC. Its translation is CASSPKQGLYGYTF.

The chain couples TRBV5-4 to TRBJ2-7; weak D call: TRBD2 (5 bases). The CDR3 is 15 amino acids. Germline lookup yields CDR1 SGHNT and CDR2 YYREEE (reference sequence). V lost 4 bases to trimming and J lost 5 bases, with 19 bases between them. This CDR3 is CASSPKAGLINEQYF. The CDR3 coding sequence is TGTGCCAGCAGCCCCAAGGCAGGACTTATTAACGAGCAGTACTTC.

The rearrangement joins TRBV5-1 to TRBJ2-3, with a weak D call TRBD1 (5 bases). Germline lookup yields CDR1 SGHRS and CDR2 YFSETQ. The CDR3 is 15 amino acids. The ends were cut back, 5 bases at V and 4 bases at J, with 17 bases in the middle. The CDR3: CASRSDTRRADTQYF. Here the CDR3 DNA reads TGCGCCAGCAGATCGGACACTCGAAGAGCAGATACGCAGTATTTT.

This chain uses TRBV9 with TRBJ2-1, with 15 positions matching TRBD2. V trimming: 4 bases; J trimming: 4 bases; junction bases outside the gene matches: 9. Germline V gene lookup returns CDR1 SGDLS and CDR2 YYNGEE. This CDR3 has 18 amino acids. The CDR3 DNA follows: TGTGCCAGCAGCTACCGAGGACTAGCGGGGGGGCTGTACAATGAGCAGTTCTTC. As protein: CASSYRGLAGGLYNEQFF.

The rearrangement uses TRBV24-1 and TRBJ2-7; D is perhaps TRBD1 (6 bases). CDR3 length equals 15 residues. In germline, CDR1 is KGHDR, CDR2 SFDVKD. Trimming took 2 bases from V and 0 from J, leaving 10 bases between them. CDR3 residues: CATSDWDINSYEQYF. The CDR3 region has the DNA TGTGCCACCAGTGATTGGGACATAAACTCCTACGAGCAGTACTTC.

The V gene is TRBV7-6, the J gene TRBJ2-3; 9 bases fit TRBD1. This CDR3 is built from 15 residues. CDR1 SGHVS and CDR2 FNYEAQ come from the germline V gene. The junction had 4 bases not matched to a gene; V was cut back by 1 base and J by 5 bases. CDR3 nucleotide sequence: TGTGCCAGCAGCTTAGGGGGACAGGGTAGAGATACGCAGTATTTT. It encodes CASSLGGQGRDTQYF.

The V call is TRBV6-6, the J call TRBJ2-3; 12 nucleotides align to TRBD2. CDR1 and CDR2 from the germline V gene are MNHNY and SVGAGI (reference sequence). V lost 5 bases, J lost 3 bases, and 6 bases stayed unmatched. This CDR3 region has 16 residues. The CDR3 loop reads CASSTRLAGETDTQYF. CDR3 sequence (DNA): TGTGCCAGCAGTACCCGACTAGCGGGGGAGACAGATACGCAGTATTTT.

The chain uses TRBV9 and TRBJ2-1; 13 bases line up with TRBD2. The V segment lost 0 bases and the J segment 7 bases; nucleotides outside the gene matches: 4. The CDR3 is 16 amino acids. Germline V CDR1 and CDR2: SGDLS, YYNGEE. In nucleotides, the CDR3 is TGTGCCAGCAGCGTAGCCGGGACTAGCGGGATAAATGAGCAGTTCTTC. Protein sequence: CASSVAGTSGINEQFF.

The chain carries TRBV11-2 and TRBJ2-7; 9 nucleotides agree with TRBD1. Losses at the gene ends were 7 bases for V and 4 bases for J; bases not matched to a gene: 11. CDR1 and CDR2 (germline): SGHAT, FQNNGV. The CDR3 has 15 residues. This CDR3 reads CASTSPGTGIYEQYF. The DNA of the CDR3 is TGTGCCAGCACGTCTCCCGGGACAGGGATTTACGAGCAGTACTTC.

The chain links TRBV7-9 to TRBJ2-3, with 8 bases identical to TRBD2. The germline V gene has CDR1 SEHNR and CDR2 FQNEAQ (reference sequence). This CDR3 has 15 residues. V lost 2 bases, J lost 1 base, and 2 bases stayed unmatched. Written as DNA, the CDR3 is TGTGCCAGCAGCTTACGGCGGGGGGGCACAGATACGCAGTATTTT. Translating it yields CASSLRRGGTDTQYF.

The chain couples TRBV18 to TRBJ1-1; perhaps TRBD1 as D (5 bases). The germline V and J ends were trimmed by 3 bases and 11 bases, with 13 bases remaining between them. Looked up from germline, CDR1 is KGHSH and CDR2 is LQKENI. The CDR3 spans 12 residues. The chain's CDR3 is CASSPAQGPAFF. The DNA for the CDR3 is TGTGCCAGCTCACCCGCCCAGGGTCCTGCTTTCTTT.

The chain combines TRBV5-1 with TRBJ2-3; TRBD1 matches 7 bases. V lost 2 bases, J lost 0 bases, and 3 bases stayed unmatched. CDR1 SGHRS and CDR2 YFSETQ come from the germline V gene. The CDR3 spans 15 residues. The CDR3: CASSFGTASTDTQYF. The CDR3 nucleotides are TGCGCCAGCAGCTTTGGGACAGCCAGCACAGATACGCAGTATTTT.

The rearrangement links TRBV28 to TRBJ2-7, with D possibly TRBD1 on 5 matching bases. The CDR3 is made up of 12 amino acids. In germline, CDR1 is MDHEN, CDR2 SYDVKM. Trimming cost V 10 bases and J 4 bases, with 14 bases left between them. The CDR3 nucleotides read TGTGCCATCAGCAGGGTTCGGTACGAGCAGTACTTC. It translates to CAISRVRYEQYF. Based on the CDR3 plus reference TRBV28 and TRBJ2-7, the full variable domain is DVKVTQSSRYLVKRTGEKVFLECVQDMDHENMFWYRQDPGLGLRLIYFSYDVKMKEKGDIPEGYSVSREKKERFSLILESASTNQTSMYLCAISRVRYEQYFGPGTRLTVT.